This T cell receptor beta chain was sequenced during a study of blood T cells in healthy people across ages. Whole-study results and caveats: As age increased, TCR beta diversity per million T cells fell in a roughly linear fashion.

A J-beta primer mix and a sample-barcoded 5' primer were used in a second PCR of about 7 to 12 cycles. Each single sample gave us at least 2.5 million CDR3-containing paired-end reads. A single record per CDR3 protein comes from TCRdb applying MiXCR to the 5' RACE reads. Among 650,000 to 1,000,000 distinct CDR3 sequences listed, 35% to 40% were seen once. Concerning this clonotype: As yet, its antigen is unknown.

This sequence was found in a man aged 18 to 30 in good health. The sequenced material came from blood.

Here the CDR3 DNA reads TGCAGCGGGGAGCGGGGGAGCTCCTACAATGAGCAGTTCTTC. Translating gives CSGERGSSYNEQFF. V and J are TRBV29-1 and TRBJ2-1, with TRBD2 matching over 8 bases. Losses at the gene ends were 7 bases for V and 0 bases for J; bases not matched to a gene: 5. CDR1 is SQVTM and CDR2 is ANQGSEA in the germline V gene. This CDR3 is 14 amino acids long.